The rows below give T cell receptor beta chains drawn from one sample of a study of cytomegalovirus exposure and HLA in healthy donors. Produced via immunoSEQ multiplex PCR; TCRdb's table is partial and in-frame only. The table lists about 140,000 clones, over 60% of them singletons. Material for sequencing was PBMCs. The receptors derive from a female donor in good health and CMV-seropositive. Both conserved end residues are part of each CDR3. The D gene is left open where the match is weak. Some rows have no size entry. The others give once, few or many, or a class for an expanded clone.

j_call clone_size d_call v_call cdr3_aa cdr3_nt
TRBJ2-7 NA TRBD1 TRBV5-6 CASSRQGFYEQYF TGTGCCAGCAGCCGACAGGGATTCTACGAGCAGTACTTC
TRBJ2-7 few TRBD2 TRBV12-5 CASGLKAGNYEQYF TGTGCTAGTGGTTTGAAAGCGGGAAATTACGAGCAGTACTTC
TRBJ2-1 NA TRBD2 TRBV5-4 CASSFRLAGDNEQFF TGTGCCAGCAGCTTTCGGCTAGCGGGTGACAATGAGCAGTTCTTC
TRBJ2-3 few TRBD1 TRBV28 CASSTTGGPDTQYF TGTGCCAGCAGTACCACAGGGGGCCCAGATACGCAGTATTTT
TRBJ1-1 NA NA TRBV27 CASSLLPGMNTEAFF TGTGCCAGCAGTTTATTGCCGGGAATGAACACTGAAGCTTTCTTT
TRBJ2-7 NA TRBD2 TRBV5-5 CASSLVVTSGASYEQYF TGTGCCAGCAGCTTGGTGGTGACTAGCGGGGCCTCCTACGAGCAGTACTTC
TRBJ1-2 NA NA TRBV2 CASSRGSNYGYTF TGTGCCAGCAGTAGGGGTTCTAACTATGGCTACACCTTC
TRBJ2-2 NA TRBD2 TRBV7-6 CASSLASGGNTGELFF TGTGCCAGCAGCTTAGCCTCGGGGGGGAACACCGGGGAGCTGTTTTTT
TRBJ2-3 NA NA TRBV6-6 CASSSPLSTDTQYF TGTGCCAGCAGTTCCCCCCTGAGCACAGATACGCAGTATTTT
TRBJ1-4 NA NA TRBV5-4 CASSPYLGEKLFF TGTGCCAGCAGCCCCTACCTGGGCGAAAAACTGTTTTTT
TRBJ1-2 NA TRBD1 TRBV5-1 CASSRQGQGDTYGCTF TGCGCCAGCAGCCGCCAGGGGCAGGGGGATACCTATGGCTGCACCTTC
TRBJ2-7 NA TRBD2 TRBV5-1 CASSLFGEREHSYEQYF TGCGCCAGCAGCTTGTTCGGCGAGCGGGAGCACTCCTACGAGCAGTACTTC
TRBJ2-4 once TRBD1 TRBV6-6 CASSYGTGARKNIQYF TGTGCCAGCAGTTACGGGACAGGGGCGAGAAAAAACATTCAGTACTTC
TRBJ2-3 few NA TRBV6-1 CASKGDRGTDTQYF TGTGCCAGCAAGGGCGACCGGGGGACAGATACGCAGTATTTT
TRBJ1-1 NA TRBD1 TRBV7-3 CASSQGGNTEAFF TGTGCCAGCAGTCAGGGGGGGAACACTGAAGCTTTCTTT
TRBJ1-2 NA TRBD1 TRBV15 CATSRVGVRQGASGYTF TGTGCCACCAGCAGAGTGGGGGTAAGGCAGGGGGCTAGTGGCTACACCTTC
TRBJ1-4 NA TRBD1 TRBV6-5 CASSPDRFNEKLFF TGTGCCAGCAGTCCGGACAGGTTTAATGAAAAACTGTTTTTT
TRBJ1-5 NA NA TRBV5-1 CASSLDQGNQPQHF TGCGCCAGCAGCTTGGATCAGGGTAATCAGCCCCAGCATTTT
TRBJ2-7 NA TRBD1 TRBV28 CASSSPQGAAYEQYF TGTGCCAGCAGTTCACCACAGGGGGCGGCCTACGAGCAGTACTTC
TRBJ1-2 NA TRBD1 TRBV5-1 CASRPQGTSYGYTF TGCGCCAGCAGACCACAGGGGACCTCCTATGGCTACACCTTC
TRBJ2-1 NA NA TRBV11-2 CASDPRTAAVEQFF TGTGCCAGCGACCCTAGGACAGCGGCGGTTGAGCAGTTCTTC
TRBJ2-5 NA NA TRBV5-4 CASSYQAGSRQETQYF TGTGCCAGCAGCTACCAAGCTGGTTCACGCCAAGAGACCCAGTACTTC
TRBJ1-1 NA NA TRBV7-3 CASSLHNTNTEAFF TGTGCCAGCAGCTTACACAACACGAACACTGAAGCTTTCTTT
TRBJ2-7 NA TRBD2 TRBV4-1 CASSQDRTSLNEQYF TGCGCCAGCAGCCAAGATCGGACTAGTTTAAACGAGCAGTACTTC
TRBJ1-5 NA TRBD1 TRBV5-1 CASSLETGGPWHF TGCGCCAGCAGCTTGGAAACAGGGGGCCCCTGGCATTTT
TRBJ2-1 NA TRBD2 TRBV11-2 CASSSQSLAGGGNEQFF TGTGCCAGCAGCTCCCAATCTTTAGCGGGGGGAGGTAATGAGCAGTTCTTC
TRBJ1-2 NA NA TRBV29-1 CSVEGETSYGYTF TGCAGCGTTGAAGGGGAGACAAGCTATGGCTACACCTTC
TRBJ1-4 few NA TRBV28 CASSLVGGPINEKLFF TGTGCCAGCAGTTTAGTGGGGGGGCCGATTAATGAAAAACTGTTTTTT
TRBJ1-3 NA NA TRBV13 CASSLGGGNTIYF TGTGCCAGCAGCTTAGGGGGCGGAAACACCATATATTTT
TRBJ1-2 NA TRBD1 TRBV19 CASSGTVTNYGYTF TGTGCCAGTAGTGGGACAGTTACAAACTATGGCTACACCTTC
TRBJ2-1 NA TRBD1 TRBV18 CASSDRGEQFF TGTGCCAGCTCAGACAGGGGTGAGCAGTTCTTC